The 6 T cell receptor beta chains presented below share a single source sample, sequenced in a study of PD-L1 blockade in urothelial cancer. Noted time point: peripheral blood 6 weeks after treatment start. Sequencing used immunoSEQ multiplex PCR; TCRdb keeps in-frame clones, though not all of them. The table includes 35,000 to 45,000 clones, roughly 84% detected once. The sample was PBMCs, taken around atezolizumab (anti-PD-L1) treatment. The origin of the receptors is a man aged 35-49 years with urothelial cancer.

This clone showed up just a few times. This chain connects TRBV4-1 to TRBJ1-4; D is uncertain. The V gene lost 4 bases and the J gene lost 5 bases, with 8 bases spanning the gap. CDR3 length: 13 residues. CDR1 is MGHRA and CDR2 is YSYEKL in the germline V gene. DNA of the CDR3: TGCGCCAGCAGCCGATGGAGGAATGAAAAACTGTTTTTT. It translates to CASSRWRNEKLFF.

The chain combines TRBV7-2 with TRBJ2-1; a weak D match, TRBD2 (6 bases). The V end lost 4 bases, the J end lost 7 bases, and 14 bases lay between the germline ends. The CDR3 covers 14 residues. Germline V gene lookup returns CDR1 SGHTA and CDR2 FQGNSA. The CDR3 reads CASSSPGLNNEQFF. Here the CDR3 DNA reads TGTGCCAGCAGCTCCCCGGGACTGAATAATGAGCAGTTCTTC.

The J gene is TRBJ2-7, the V gene TRBV7-8; tentative D call: TRBD2 (6 bases). From germline, CDR1 is SGHVS and CDR2 FQNEAQ. The CDR3 has 14 amino acids. The V end lost 8 bases, the J end lost 1 base, and 15 bases lay between the germline ends. The CDR3: CASGARRESYEQYF. In DNA, the CDR3 is TGTGCCAGCGGAGCCAGGAGGGAGTCCTACGAGCAGTACTTC.

The chain has TRBV5-1 and TRBJ2-2; D gene ambiguous. V shed 6 bases and J shed 1 base, with 10 bases lying between them. The CDR3 loop spans 14 amino acids. Looked up from germline, CDR1 is SGHRS and CDR2 is YFSETQ. The CDR3 region is CASKLKENTGELFF. The DNA for the CDR3 is TGCGCCAGCAAACTAAAGGAGAACACCGGGGAGCTGTTTTTT. Drawing the rest from reference TRBV5-1 and TRBJ2-2, the complete variable domain is KAGVTQTPRYLIKTRGQQVTLSCSPISGHRSVSWYQQTPGQGLQFLFEYFSETQRNKGNFPGRFSGRQFSNSRSEMNVSTLELGDSALYLCASKLKENTGELFFGEGSRLTVL.

The chain links TRBV5-5 to TRBJ2-1, with D perhaps matching TRBD1 (6 bases). This CDR3 spans 13 amino acids. Trimming took off 4 bases at V and 4 bases at J, with 9 bases between the two ends. CDR1 and CDR2 from the germline V gene are SGHKS and YYEKEE (reference sequence). CDR3 residues: CASSRTDYNEQFF. The CDR3 DNA sequence: TGTGCCAGCAGCCGGACAGATTACAATGAGCAGTTCTTC.

This clone was found once. The rearrangement joins TRBV7-3 to TRBJ2-2; TRBD1 might be the D (6 bases). The CDR3 length is 14 residues. V lost 5 bases to trimming and J lost 5 bases, with 12 bases between them. Per germline, CDR1 SGHTA and CDR2 FQGTGA. CDR3 sequence (DNA): TGTGCCAGCAGCACGGACAGTGATACCGGGGAGCTGTTTTTT. Its translation is CASSTDSDTGELFF.